This note documents a single TCR beta chain sequence. Its antigen remains undetermined. One base away there is no much larger clone; base qualities are not given. The entry originates in a study of response to subunit inactivated influenza vaccine (dated by TCRdb to the late 2010s). Some background on the complete study: Deep quantitative profiling of the T cell receptor repertoire was used in the study to follow responses to a trivalent subunit inactivated influenza vaccine. Findings and caveats that apply to the study as a whole: It was suggested by the authors that each seasonal influenza vaccination may recruit only a limited number of new T cells.

V and J are trimmed by 8 bases and 1 base, and the gene matches miss 2 bases of the junction. Its CDR3 holds 13 amino acids, cysteine through phenylalanine. The read is trimmed to its CDR3 DNA, 39 bases read in frame from base 1. The library was generated by RT-PCR. The sequencing machine was an Illumina HiSeq 2500. TCRdb passed the public sequencing reads through fastp at Q25 and MiXCR, retaining productive beta sequences. Rows are combined by CDR3 protein, so each entry shows the most common genes and DNA. The sample table holds 750,000 to 850,000 distinct CDR3 sequences, of which less than 20% were seen once. 11% of the sample belongs to the ten largest clones.

This specimen was PBMCs from blood, taken 5 to 6 days after vaccination. The TCR originated in a man aged 50 to 60 who received an inactivated influenza vaccine. Donor details come from another sample of the same person, matched by shared clones. The rearranged chain carries TRBV12-3 or TRBV12-4 and TRBJ1-5; 7 central nucleotides agree with TRBD1. The nucleotide sequence is given as TGTGCCAGCCTCAGGGGGAGCAATCAGCCCCAGCATTTT. This sequence encodes CASLRGSNQPQHF.